This T cell receptor beta chain was identified in a study of regulatory T cells. Whole-study results and caveats: Skewed V and J usage and few unique V-J pairs marked patient repertoires, most in Tregs.

Amplification used 52 TRBV primers and 13 TRBJ primers. Profiling relied on immunoSEQ multiplex PCR, and the TCRdb table lists in-frame clones only, not all of them. The sample contains about 20,000 clones, 80% to 95% of which appear only once. Details on this clone: Its antigen is still unknown.

Trimming shortened V by 6 bases and J by 11 bases, and 20 bases separated the two germline ends. The germline V gene has CDR1 MNHEY and CDR2 SVGAGI. The CDR3 runs to 14 residues. All CD3G-deficient patients showed autoimmunity, more severe in two. Patients aged 2 to 39 years had fewer naive and more memory CD4+ and CD8+ T cells. The TCR comes from a child aged 2 to 10 with CD3G deficiency. J is TRBJ2-1 and V is TRBV6-5; D gene unclear. Sequenced: CD8+ T cells sorted from blood. DNA of the CDR3: TGTGCCAGCAGCCCGGGCCAACCGAGTGGGCAGCAGTTCTTC. Translating gives CASSPGQPSGQQFF.